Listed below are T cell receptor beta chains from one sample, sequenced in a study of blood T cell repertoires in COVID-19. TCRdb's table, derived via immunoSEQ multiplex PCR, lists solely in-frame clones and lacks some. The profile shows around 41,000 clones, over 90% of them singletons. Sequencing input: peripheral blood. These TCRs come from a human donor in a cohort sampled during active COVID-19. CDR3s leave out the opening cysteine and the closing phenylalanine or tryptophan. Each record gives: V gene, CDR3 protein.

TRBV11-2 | ASSSDTLATEQY
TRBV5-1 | ASSLLAGSSTDTQY
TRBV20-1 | SARSANTIY
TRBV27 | ASSPYTNVNTEAF
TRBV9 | ASSAGLGQYNEQF
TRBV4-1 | ASSQTMGQGYEKLF
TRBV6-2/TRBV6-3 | ASSFSEESYEQY
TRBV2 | ASSEPFSLQGDGELF
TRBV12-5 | ASGPGLFSTDTQY
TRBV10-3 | AISEGPWREQF
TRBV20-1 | SASRTSGNEQF
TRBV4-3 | ASSQGGRGLYEQY
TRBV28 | ASSFPSGTGNTIY
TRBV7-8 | ASSRSNRATEAF
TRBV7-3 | ASTSGGTEAF
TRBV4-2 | ASSPGTGGRETQY
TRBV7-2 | ASSWDAGGTEAF
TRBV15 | ATSRTGNNEQF
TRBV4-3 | ASSQVGTGNTEAF
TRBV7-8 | ASSPGLAEGAQY
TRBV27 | ASSDRGRAF
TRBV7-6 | ASSLLSGPTGELF